The 30 T cell receptor beta chains listed next were all sequenced from one sample in a study of blood T cell repertoires in COVID-19. Generated by immunoSEQ multiplex PCR, the TCRdb table keeps only in-frame clones and is missing some. The data contain 350,000 or so clones, around 90% of them seen just once; the ten biggest clones take up around 4%. Material for sequencing was peripheral blood. The source of these receptors is a woman aged 55-69 years with COVID-19, enrolled during active disease.

This clone was seen a few times. The rearrangement joins TRBV4-2 to TRBJ2-1, with TRBD1 matching over 8 bases. CDR3 length: 19 amino acids. Trimming cost V 4 bases and J 0 bases; bases outside gene matches: 14. The germline V gene has CDR1 LGHNA and CDR2 YNFKEQ. The CDR3 sequence is CASSPKRGRGRFSYNEQFF. CDR3 sequence (DNA): TGTGCCAGCAGCCCTAAAAGGGGCAGGGGGCGATTCTCCTACAATGAGCAGTTCTTC.

The genes are TRBV6-2 or TRBV6-3 and TRBJ2-5; 7 positions match TRBD1. The CDR3 extends over 14 amino acids. The germline V gene has CDR1 MNHEY and CDR2 SVGEGT. Trimming took 2 bases from V and 2 from J; bases not matched to a gene: 2. CDR3 bases: TGTGCCAGCAGTTACCCGGGACAGCAAGAGACCCAGTACTTC. Translated, it gives CASSYPGQQETQYF.

This clone appeared a few times. Other DNA sequences in the sample encode the same CDR3. The chain links TRBV5-1 to TRBJ2-5; 11 positions match TRBD1. The V segment lost 0 bases and the J segment 1 base; nucleotides outside the gene matches: 2. The CDR3 is 16 amino acids. CDR1 and CDR2 from the germline V gene are SGHRS and YFSETQ. The CDR3 loop reads CASSLVGTGGQETQYF. The CDR3 DNA follows: TGCGCCAGCAGCTTGGTTGGGACAGGGGGCCAAGAGACCCAGTACTTC. The full variable domain, with the rest looked up from reference TRBV5-1 and TRBJ2-5, is KAGVTQTPRYLIKTRGQQVTLSCSPISGHRSVSWYQQTPGQGLQFLFEYFSETQRNKGNFPGRFSGRQFSNSRSEMNVSTLELGDSALYLCASSLVGTGGQETQYFGPGTRLLVL.

J is TRBJ1-6 and V is TRBV12-2. TRBV12-2 is tagged as a pseudogene. The CDR3 totals 15 residues. CDR3 in DNA: TGTGCAAGTCGCTTAAAGGCGGGTCCATCTTCACCCCTCCACTTT. Amino acid sequence: CASRLKAGPSSPLHF.

This chain connects TRBV4-1 to TRBJ1-1, with D unresolved. Germline V lookup: CDR1 MGHRA, CDR2 YSYEKL. Trimming removed 0 bases at V and 2 bases at J, with 7 bases between. CDR3 length equals 14 residues. The CDR3: CASSQEPLNTEAFF. Written as DNA, the CDR3 is TGCGCCAGCAGCCAAGAACCACTTAACACTGAAGCTTTCTTT.

This chain joins TRBV9 and TRBJ1-6; no reliable D call. CDR1 SGDLS and CDR2 YYNGEE come from the germline V gene. This CDR3 spans 15 amino acids. V was cut by 0 bases and J by 10 bases, with 14 bases left in between. This chain's CDR3 is CASSVGGPRESPLHF. The CDR3 nucleotides read TGTGCCAGCAGCGTAGGAGGTCCTCGAGAATCACCCCTCCACTTT.

The chain uses TRBV7-9 and TRBJ2-1; 9 positions match TRBD2. Germline lookup yields CDR1 SEHNR and CDR2 FQNEAQ (reference sequence). The CDR3 length is 15 residues. Trimming at V came to 8 bases and at J to 3 bases, leaving 8 bases not matched to a gene. The CDR3, as DNA: TGTGCCAGCTCTTCACCTAGCGGGAACTACAATGAGCAGTTCTTC. This encodes CASSSPSGNYNEQFF.

V usage is TRBV30 and J usage is TRBJ1-5; D unresolved. Germline-derived CDR1 and CDR2 are GTSNPN and SVGIG (reference sequence). The germline V and J ends were trimmed by 0 bases and 1 base, with 4 bases remaining between them. The CDR3 is made up of 13 amino acids. CDR3 amino acids: CAWSVRSNQPQHF. The CDR3 nucleotides read TGTGCCTGGAGTGTCAGGAGCAATCAGCCCCAGCATTTT.

The rearrangement uses TRBV5-5 and TRBJ2-2; D unresolved. Trimming shortened V by 0 bases and J by 4 bases, and 4 bases separated the two germline ends. The V gene's germline CDR1 is SGHKS and CDR2 YYEKEE (reference sequence). The CDR3 has 13 amino acids. The CDR3: CASSLVVTGELFF. CDR3 DNA sequence: TGTGCCAGCAGCTTGGTCGTCACCGGGGAGCTGTTTTTT.

This sequence joins TRBV9 and TRBJ2-3, with D perhaps matching TRBD2 (6 bases). CDR1 is SGDLS, CDR2 YYNGEE, per germline. The CDR3 runs 15 residues. Trimming removed 0 bases from V and 2 bases from J, with 10 bases in between. CDR3 nucleotide sequence: TGTGCCAGCAGCGTAGGTTTAGCGGCCACAGATACGCAGTATTTT. Its translation is CASSVGLAATDTQYF.

This clone has a handful of counts. This chain connects TRBV2 to TRBJ1-5; D not certain. With 7 bases removed from V and 4 bases from J, the gap between germline ends came to 5 bases. The CDR3 covers 11 residues. CDR1 is SNHLY and CDR2 is FYNNEI in the germline V gene. This chain's CDR3 is CASTENQPQHF. The CDR3 region has the DNA TGTGCCAGCACGGAGAATCAGCCCCAGCATTTT.

The rearrangement joins TRBV6-6 to TRBJ2-5; 9 bases are a match to TRBD1. Germline CDR1 reads MNHNY; CDR2 reads SVGAGI (reference sequence). The CDR3 length is 14 residues. Trimming removed 6 bases from V and 4 bases from J; junction bases left unmatched: 6. The CDR3, as DNA: TGTGCCAGCAGATGGACAGGGGAAGGAGAGACCCAGTACTTC. This sequence encodes CASRWTGEGETQYF.

This clone was seen only a few times. The V and J genes are TRBV5-6 and TRBJ1-2, with 8 bases fitting TRBD1. Germline trimming cut 0 bases from V and 8 bases from J; bases unmatched to any gene: 12. The germline V gene has CDR1 SGHDT and CDR2 YYEEEE. This CDR3 has 16 residues. CDR3: CASSLAGAGGLRGYTF. The CDR3 DNA sequence: TGTGCCAGCAGCTTGGCGGGAGCAGGGGGCTTGAGGGGCTACACCTTC.

CDR3 coding DNA: TGTGCCAGCAGCCCAGACAGGGCGTCCTATAATTCACCCCTCCACTTT. The encoded protein is CASSPDRASYNSPLHF. The J gene is TRBJ1-6, the V gene TRBV7-9; 7 bases map to TRBD1. The CDR3 runs to 16 residues. J gave up 1 base and V 5 bases, and 5 bases lay outside the gene matches. Per germline, CDR1 SEHNR and CDR2 FQNEAQ (reference sequence).

This chain joins TRBV19 and TRBJ1-1, with D tentatively TRBD1 (5 bases). The CDR3 loop spans 13 amino acids. Looked up from germline, CDR1 is LNHDA and CDR2 is SQIVND (reference sequence). Trimming shortened V by 3 bases and J by 10 bases, and 15 bases separated the two germline ends. CDR3 sequence reads: CASSMGRRSRAFF. CDR3 nucleotide sequence: TGTGCCAGTAGTATGGGGCGGCGATCGAGAGCTTTCTTT.

This clone was seen a few times. The chain is built from TRBV28 and TRBJ2-7, with D perhaps TRBD1 (5 bases). Looked up from germline, CDR1 is MDHEN and CDR2 is SYDVKM. CDR3 length: 11 amino acids. The V and J ends lost 5 bases and 7 bases respectively, with 9 bases between them. The CDR3 DNA is TGTGCCAGCAGTCTCGACAGAGAGCAGTACTTC. It translates to CASSLDREQYF.

This rearrangement joins TRBV18 to TRBJ1-1; D call uncertain. This CDR3 spans 13 amino acids. Germline V lookup: CDR1 KGHSH, CDR2 LQKENI. Trimming left V 0 bases short and J 4 bases short, with 6 bases between. The DNA of the CDR3 is TGTGCCAGCTCACCACCGGTTAGCACTGAAGCTTTCTTT. Its protein is CASSPPVSTEAFF.

This clone showed up just once. The chain combines TRBV2 with TRBJ1-5; a possible D gene is TRBD1 (5 bases). Germline CDR1 and CDR2: SNHLY and FYNNEI. V lost 5 bases and J 3 bases, leaving 11 bases between the germline ends. The CDR3 is made up of 14 amino acids. This CDR3 reads CASSFRANNQPQHF. The CDR3 DNA reads as TGTGCCAGCAGTTTCAGGGCCAACAATCAGCCCCAGCATTTT.

The J gene is TRBJ2-1, the V gene TRBV9, with 14 nucleotides matching TRBD2. Unmatched junction bases numbered 10, after V lost 3 bases and J lost 8 bases. The CDR3 spans 17 residues. Looked up from germline, CDR1 is SGDLS and CDR2 is YYNGEE. CDR3 bases: TGTGCCAGCAGCGCGACTAGCGGGGGGGCCGTCGGCCATGAGCAGTTCTTC. This codes for CASSATSGGAVGHEQFF.

Here the CDR3 reads CASSPYGTGGGEQYF. CDR3 DNA: TGTGCCAGCTCCCCGTACGGGACAGGTGGCGGCGAGCAGTACTTC. V is TRBV18 and J is TRBJ2-7; 8 bases agree with TRBD1. Germline V gene lookup returns CDR1 KGHSH and CDR2 LQKENI. CDR3 size: 15 residues. The V segment lost 6 bases and the J segment 6 bases; nucleotides outside the gene matches: 13.

This chain joins TRBV18 and TRBJ1-5; D not resolved. The germline V gene has CDR1 KGHSH and CDR2 LQKENI. V lost 3 bases and J lost 0, with 6 bases in between. The CDR3 is 14 amino acids. CDR3 coding DNA: TGTGCCAGCTCACCCTACTATAGCAATCAGCCCCAGCATTTT. It encodes CASSPYYSNQPQHF.

V gene TRBV6-5 combines with J gene TRBJ2-4; 7 nucleotides agree with TRBD1. Looked up from germline, CDR1 is MNHEY and CDR2 is SVGAGI. CDR3 length: 13 amino acids. V was pared by 8 bases and J by 5 bases, with 6 bases of the junction left unmatched. The CDR3 loop reads CASGSGTENIQYF. CDR3 coding DNA: TGTGCCAGCGGCTCCGGGACAGAAAACATTCAGTACTTC.

The rearrangement links TRBV3-1 (or the pseudogene TRBV3-2) to TRBJ2-7; 8 nucleotides align to TRBD2. J was trimmed by 1 base and V by 4 bases; bases with no gene match: 3. This CDR3 contains 14 residues. In germline, CDR1 is LGHDT, CDR2 YNNKEL (reference sequence). The CDR3: CASSPGGGSYEQYF. DNA for the CDR3: TGTGCCAGCAGCCCGGGAGGGGGGTCCTACGAGCAGTACTTC.

This rearrangement joins TRBV9 to TRBJ1-2; a weak D match, TRBD1 (5 bases). Germline loops: CDR1 SGDLS, CDR2 YYNGEE. The ends were cut back, 0 bases at V and 4 bases at J, with 13 bases in the middle. The CDR3 covers 15 residues. The CDR3 loop is CASSVVEGSSYGYTF. The CDR3 bases are TGTGCCAGCAGCGTAGTGGAGGGGAGTTCCTATGGCTACACCTTC.

The gene calls are TRBV5-1 and TRBJ2-7, with a tentative D call TRBD2 (6 bases). V dropped 6 bases and J dropped 3 bases, with 7 bases sitting between them. CDR3 size: 11 residues. Germline V gene lookup returns CDR1 SGHRS and CDR2 YFSETQ. CDR3 region: CASKGLYEQYF. CDR3 sequence (DNA): TGCGCCAGCAAGGGACTCTACGAGCAGTACTTC.

The chain uses TRBV24-1 and TRBJ2-1; 8 bases line up with TRBD1. V gave up 6 bases and J gave up 9 bases; unmatched junction bases: 9. Germline CDR1 KGHDR, CDR2 SFDVKD. The CDR3 totals 14 residues. The CDR3 is CATSRHQGAAEQFF. The CDR3 nucleotides are TGTGCCACCAGTCGACACCAGGGGGCCGCTGAGCAGTTCTTC.

V gene TRBV7-6 combines with J gene TRBJ1-1, with D perhaps matching TRBD1 (5 bases). This CDR3 is built from 13 residues. With 5 bases removed from V and 5 bases from J, the gap between germline ends came to 12 bases. Germline V gives CDR1 SGHVS, CDR2 FNYEAQ. CDR3 nucleotide sequence: TGTGCCAGCAGCCGAGCAGGGATTACTGAAGCTTTCTTT. Translated, it gives CASSRAGITEAFF.

The table lists this clone with a count of one. J is TRBJ1-2 and V is TRBV14, with D tentatively TRBD1 (6 bases). This CDR3 comprises 16 residues. Trimming cost V 1 base and J 2 bases, with 14 bases left between them. Germline V lookup: CDR1 SGHDN, CDR2 FVKESK. Here the CDR3 reads CASSQVRKGHNYGYTF. The CDR3 DNA is TGTGCCAGCAGCCAAGTGCGTAAGGGACACAACTATGGCTACACCTTC. Supplemented by reference TRBV14 and TRBJ1-2, the full variable domain reads EAGVTQFPSHSVIEKGQTVTLRCDPISGHDNLYWYRRVMGKEIKFLLHFVKESKQDESGMPNNRFLAERTGGTYSTLKVQPAELEDSGVYFCASSQVRKGHNYGYTFGSGTRLTVV.

The rearrangement joins TRBV27 to TRBJ2-1; 8 bases line up with TRBD1. Trimming cost V 3 bases and J 7 bases; bases outside gene matches: 11. CDR1 MNHEY and CDR2 SMNVEV come from the germline V gene (reference sequence). The CDR3 contains 16 residues. CDR3 nucleotides: TGTGCCAGCAGTTTCCTCCGGGACAGGCGCTTAAATGAGCAGTTCTTC. This sequence encodes CASSFLRDRRLNEQFF.

The chain has TRBV9 and TRBJ2-7; 10 bases are a match to TRBD1. V trimming: 4 bases; J trimming: 1 base; junction bases outside the gene matches: 5. CDR1 and CDR2 from the germline V gene are SGDLS and YYNGEE. This CDR3 is 15 amino acids long. The CDR3 region has the DNA TGTGCCAGCAGCTCCCGGACAGGGGGGTCCTACGAGCAGTACTTC. Amino acids: CASSSRTGGSYEQYF.